This entry concerns a single T cell receptor beta chain. Its antigen is not yet known. Per-base quality was not reported, and no clone a single base away is much larger than it. TCRbeta CDR3 regions were amplified from genomic DNA using the immunoSEQ Assay, a bias-controlled multiplex PCR. Regarding the original processing steps: The number of nucleated cells in each sample was estimated from the amplification of reference gene primers within the assay. To quantify the absolute abundance of each unique TCRbeta CDR3 rearrangement, sequence reads were collapsed and filtered. For each sample, productive Simpson clonality was calculated as the square root of Simpson's diversity index over productive rearrangements. In its TCRdb copy, this immuneACCESS table keeps in-frame sequences only and misses some clones. Where compared with another copy, unresolved V genes explain less than half of these, and the others have no known cause. That table furnishes V, J and clone size, whereas the DNA furnished D and trimming. A total of approximately 120,000 clones appear in this sample, 85% to 90% of them only once. The top ten clones comprise around 1.1% of the sample.

This sample is part of a study of blood T cell repertoires in COVID-19 (TCRdb year 2020). Study-wide context: The collaborator samples originated in the United States, Italy and Spain and spanned the acute and convalescent phases of COVID-19. The material from the prospective study consisted of cDNA or gDNA derived from T cells, B-cell-depleted T cells, or PBMCs. Subjects who had been exposed to COVID-19, were actively infected with it, or had recovered from it provided the deeply sampled blood TCRbeta repertoires that made up the dataset. The repertoires were released in a freely available public database intended as a resource for research on the immune response to SARS-CoV-2. The samples were drawn from two sources: the first 160 participants of the ongoing ImmuneRACE study, and fewer than 1,500 subjects contributed by 6 global collaborators. A de-identified subject ID, COVID-19 status, age in years and sex were almost always included in the sample metadata. HLA class I and class II types, where available, came from metadata supplied by the sample provider rather than from assay-based typing.

Results the study describes overall, beyond this receptor: How much clinical and demographic metadata was included differed by source and by participant, and the metadata was provided uncurated.

V is shortened by 0 bases, J by 0 bases, and the region joining them spans 11 bases. The CDR1 and CDR2 encoded by the germline V gene (reference sequence) are MNHEY and SMNVEV. The CDR3 has 16 amino acids, counting the end cysteine and phenylalanine. The only DNA kept is the CDR3, 48 bases in frame from the first base. The collaborating institutions used their own protocols to collect whole blood in K2EDTA tubes. For TCRbeta analysis, collaborators shipped samples in one of three forms: frozen whole blood, isolated PBMCs, or DNA extracted from either of those sample types. This sequence originates from a human donor in a cohort sampled during active COVID-19. The sample consisted of peripheral blood. The chain employs TRBV27 and TRBJ1-2; 5 matching bases give a weak D call of TRBD1. The DNA is as follows: TGTGCCAGCAGTTTATCGGGCAGGGCCGCTAACTATGGCTACACCTTC. It specifies CASSLSGRAANYGYTF.